This is a list of T cell receptor beta chains from one sample in a study of PD-L1 blockade in urothelial cancer. Sequencing used immunoSEQ multiplex PCR; TCRdb keeps in-frame clones, though not all of them. The sample yields tens of thousands of clones, more than 80% seen once. The sample here was PBMCs, taken around atezolizumab (anti-PD-L1) treatment. These receptors originate from a middle-aged man with urothelial cancer. Each CDR3 is given with its conserved first and last residue. Fields, in order: J gene, D gene, V gene, clone size, CDR3 protein, CDR3 DNA. D genes are given only for firm matches. Where a row states a size, it is once, few, many or the class of an expanded clone; other rows omit it.

j_call: TRBJ1-1
d_call: TRBD1
v_call: TRBV9
clone_size: .
cdr3_aa: CASSVGGTGRLNTEAFF
cdr3_nt: TGTGCCAGCAGCGTCGGAGGGACAGGCCGATTAAACACTGAAGCTTTCTTT

j_call: TRBJ2-1
d_call: TRBD2
v_call: TRBV5-4
clone_size: .
cdr3_aa: CASSMAGGYNEQFF
cdr3_nt: TGTGCCAGCAGTATGGCGGGGGGTTACAATGAGCAGTTCTTC

j_call: TRBJ2-1
d_call: TRBD2
v_call: TRBV14
clone_size: .
cdr3_aa: CASSPRGGIPNEQFF
cdr3_nt: TGTGCCAGCAGCCCCCGGGGGGGAATCCCCAATGAGCAGTTCTTC

j_call: TRBJ1-2
d_call: .
v_call: TRBV6-5
clone_size: .
cdr3_aa: CASSYYQAGWGYTF
cdr3_nt: TGTGCCAGCAGTTACTATCAGGCAGGTTGGGGCTACACCTTC

j_call: TRBJ2-2
d_call: TRBD1
v_call: TRBV27
clone_size: .
cdr3_aa: CASSTGGNTGELFF
cdr3_nt: TGTGCCAGCAGTACAGGGGGAAACACCGGGGAGCTGTTTTTT

j_call: TRBJ2-3
d_call: TRBD1
v_call: TRBV6-4
clone_size: .
cdr3_aa: CASSASTGAPTQYF
cdr3_nt: TGTGCCAGCAGTGCCTCAACAGGGGCCCCCACGCAGTATTTT

j_call: TRBJ1-1
d_call: TRBD1
v_call: TRBV13
clone_size: .
cdr3_aa: CASSYPTGVMDTEAFF
cdr3_nt: TGTGCCAGCAGCTACCCGACAGGGGTAATGGACACTGAAGCTTTCTTT

j_call: TRBJ2-1
d_call: TRBD2
v_call: TRBV5-4
clone_size: .
cdr3_aa: CASSSGLAGVNEQFF
cdr3_nt: TGTGCCAGCAGCTCCGGACTAGCGGGAGTCAATGAGCAGTTCTTC

j_call: TRBJ2-7
d_call: .
v_call: TRBV2
clone_size: .
cdr3_aa: CASSDRYEQYF
cdr3_nt: TGTGCCAGCAGTGACAGGTACGAGCAGTACTTC

j_call: TRBJ1-1
d_call: .
v_call: TRBV30
clone_size: .
cdr3_aa: CAWSVLVERAEAFF
cdr3_nt: TGTGCCTGGAGTGTACTAGTGGAGCGGGCTGAAGCTTTCTTT

j_call: TRBJ1-2
d_call: .
v_call: TRBV14
clone_size: .
cdr3_aa: CASSPTGSYGYTF
cdr3_nt: TGTGCCAGCAGCCCCACGGGGTCCTATGGCTACACCTTC

j_call: TRBJ1-4
d_call: .
v_call: TRBV9
clone_size: .
cdr3_aa: CASRRGFGTNEKLFF
cdr3_nt: TGTGCCAGTCGACGGGGTTTTGGTACTAATGAAAAACTGTTTTTT

j_call: TRBJ1-1
d_call: .
v_call: TRBV7-2
clone_size: once
cdr3_aa: CASSLAAGRNPEAFF
cdr3_nt: TGTGCCAGCAGCTTAGCGGCCGGCAGGAACCCTGAAGCTTTCTTT

j_call: TRBJ2-1
d_call: TRBD2
v_call: TRBV15
clone_size: once
cdr3_aa: CATSRESGSLFNEQFF
cdr3_nt: TGTGCCACCAGCAGAGAGAGCGGGAGTCTTTTCAATGAGCAGTTCTTC

j_call: TRBJ2-2
d_call: .
v_call: TRBV5-6
clone_size: .
cdr3_aa: CASSSTTESTGELFF
cdr3_nt: TGTGCCAGCAGCTCCACCACAGAAAGCACCGGGGAGCTGTTTTTT

j_call: TRBJ1-3
d_call: .
v_call: TRBV30
clone_size: few
cdr3_aa: CAWTRGMGNTIYF
cdr3_nt: TGTGCCTGGACCAGGGGTATGGGAAACACCATATATTTT

j_call: TRBJ2-3
d_call: .
v_call: TRBV7-2
clone_size: .
cdr3_aa: CASSLSSVTSTDTQYF
cdr3_nt: TGTGCCAGCAGCTTAAGCAGCGTAACTAGCACAGATACGCAGTATTTT

j_call: TRBJ2-7
d_call: .
v_call: TRBV2
clone_size: .
cdr3_aa: CASSRGWELSYEQYF
cdr3_nt: TGTGCCAGCAGTAGAGGGTGGGAGCTCTCCTACGAGCAGTACTTC

j_call: TRBJ2-1
d_call: .
v_call: TRBV18
clone_size: .
cdr3_aa: CASSPTDTGTEQFF
cdr3_nt: TGTGCCAGCTCACCGACAGATACGGGCACTGAGCAGTTCTTC

j_call: TRBJ2-7
d_call: .
v_call: TRBV9
clone_size: .
cdr3_aa: CASSVGGRAEQYF
cdr3_nt: TGTGCCAGCAGCGTAGGGGGGCGGGCCGAGCAGTACTTC

j_call: TRBJ2-3
d_call: TRBD2
v_call: TRBV27
clone_size: .
cdr3_aa: CASSFPGLALNTDTQYF
cdr3_nt: TGTGCCAGCAGTTTCCCTGGACTAGCCCTTAACACAGATACGCAGTATTTT

j_call: TRBJ2-3
d_call: .
v_call: TRBV19
clone_size: .
cdr3_aa: CASSPRTTTQYF
cdr3_nt: TGTGCCAGTAGTCCCCGGACTACTACGCAGTATTTT

j_call: TRBJ2-2
d_call: TRBD2
v_call: TRBV29-1
clone_size: once
cdr3_aa: CSVAPLAGGTGELFF
cdr3_nt: TGCAGCGTCGCCCCCCTGGCGGGAGGGACCGGGGAGCTGTTTTTT

j_call: TRBJ1-1
d_call: .
v_call: TRBV27
clone_size: .
cdr3_aa: CASSPTGSTEAFF
cdr3_nt: TGTGCCAGCAGTCCAACAGGGTCCACTGAAGCTTTCTTT

j_call: TRBJ2-1
d_call: TRBD2
v_call: TRBV7-2
clone_size: many
cdr3_aa: CASSLLAGGFNEQFF
cdr3_nt: TGTGCCAGCAGCTTACTAGCGGGAGGGTTCAATGAGCAGTTCTTC

j_call: TRBJ1-4
d_call: .
v_call: TRBV13
clone_size: .
cdr3_aa: CASSLREGTNEKLFF
cdr3_nt: TGTGCCAGCAGCTTACGGGAGGGTACTAATGAAAAACTGTTTTTT

j_call: TRBJ2-1
d_call: .
v_call: TRBV5-1
clone_size: .
cdr3_aa: CASSDTRSYNEQFF
cdr3_nt: TGCGCCAGCAGCGACACTCGGTCCTACAATGAGCAGTTCTTC

j_call: TRBJ1-4
d_call: .
v_call: TRBV19
clone_size: .
cdr3_aa: CASSIDSWARGLKNEKLFF
cdr3_nt: TGTGCCAGTAGTATAGATAGTTGGGCAAGGGGATTGAAGAATGAAAAACTGTTTTTT

j_call: TRBJ1-1
d_call: .
v_call: TRBV5-1
clone_size: .
cdr3_aa: CASSLVQGTEAFF
cdr3_nt: TGCGCCAGCAGCTTGGTCCAGGGGACTGAAGCTTTCTTT

j_call: TRBJ2-1
d_call: TRBD2
v_call: TRBV10-3
clone_size: .
cdr3_aa: CAIKTSGSKNEQFF
cdr3_nt: TGTGCCATCAAAACTAGCGGGAGTAAAAATGAGCAGTTCTTC

j_call: TRBJ2-5
d_call: TRBD1
v_call: TRBV9
clone_size: .
cdr3_aa: CASSVAGTGGSETQYF
cdr3_nt: TGTGCCAGCAGCGTAGCCGGGACAGGGGGCAGTGAGACCCAGTACTTC

j_call: TRBJ2-1
d_call: TRBD2
v_call: TRBV27
clone_size: few
cdr3_aa: CASRDSGGGYNEQFF
cdr3_nt: TGTGCCAGCAGAGATTCGGGAGGGGGATACAATGAGCAGTTCTTC

j_call: TRBJ2-7
d_call: .
v_call: TRBV5-1
clone_size: .
cdr3_aa: CASSLEDSRAYEQYF
cdr3_nt: TGCGCCAGCAGCTTGGAAGACTCCCGGGCCTACGAGCAGTACTTC

j_call: TRBJ2-1
d_call: TRBD2
v_call: TRBV5-8
clone_size: .
cdr3_aa: CASRVPSGRIYNEQFF
cdr3_nt: TGTGCCAGCAGAGTGCCTAGCGGGAGGATCTACAATGAGCAGTTCTTC

j_call: TRBJ2-1
d_call: .
v_call: TRBV19
clone_size: .
cdr3_aa: CASSIDGQPNPIYNEQFF
cdr3_nt: TGTGCCAGTAGTATAGATGGGCAGCCAAACCCTATTTACAATGAGCAGTTCTTC

j_call: TRBJ2-1
d_call: TRBD2
v_call: TRBV10-1
clone_size: .
cdr3_aa: CASSEPTSVAGNEQFF
cdr3_nt: TGCGCCAGCAGTGAGCCAACTAGCGTCGCGGGGAATGAGCAGTTCTTC

j_call: TRBJ1-4
d_call: .
v_call: TRBV28
clone_size: .
cdr3_aa: CASSLSRWGEKLFF
cdr3_nt: TGTGCCAGCAGTTTATCCCGATGGGGCGAAAAACTGTTTTTT

j_call: TRBJ1-1
d_call: .
v_call: TRBV2
clone_size: .
cdr3_aa: CASSEQGWMNTEAFF
cdr3_nt: TGTGCCAGCAGTGAACAGGGTTGGATGAACACTGAAGCTTTCTTT

j_call: TRBJ2-7
d_call: TRBD2
v_call: TRBV27
clone_size: .
cdr3_aa: CASSKIGTSGTYEQYF
cdr3_nt: TGTGCCAGCAGTAAAATAGGGACTAGCGGGACCTACGAGCAGTACTTC

j_call: TRBJ2-1
d_call: .
v_call: TRBV5-1
clone_size: .
cdr3_aa: CASSPWRGLYNEQFF
cdr3_nt: TGCGCCAGCAGTCCCTGGCGGGGCCTTTACAATGAGCAGTTCTTC

j_call: TRBJ2-2
d_call: TRBD2
v_call: TRBV5-1
clone_size: once
cdr3_aa: CASSYRTSGTGELFF
cdr3_nt: TGCGCCAGCAGCTATAGGACTAGCGGCACCGGGGAGCTGTTTTTT

j_call: TRBJ2-1
d_call: .
v_call: TRBV7-2
clone_size: .
cdr3_aa: CASSLSLLADEQFF
cdr3_nt: TGTGCCAGCAGCTTGTCCCTACTAGCCGATGAGCAGTTCTTC

j_call: TRBJ2-5
d_call: TRBD1
v_call: TRBV19
clone_size: .
cdr3_aa: CASSMRTGEQETQYF
cdr3_nt: TGTGCCAGTAGTATGAGGACAGGGGAGCAAGAGACCCAGTACTTC

j_call: TRBJ2-1
d_call: TRBD1
v_call: TRBV7-8
clone_size: .
cdr3_aa: CASSLVATGEMSKLNNEQFF
cdr3_nt: TGTGCCAGCAGCTTAGTCGCGACAGGGGAAATGTCCAAGTTAAACAATGAGCAGTTCTTC

j_call: TRBJ2-1
d_call: .
v_call: TRBV19
clone_size: .
cdr3_aa: CASKPDRSSYNEQFF
cdr3_nt: TGTGCCAGTAAACCCGACAGGAGCTCCTACAATGAGCAGTTCTTC

j_call: TRBJ2-1
d_call: .
v_call: TRBV9
clone_size: once
cdr3_aa: CASSISGRDENEQFF
cdr3_nt: TGTGCCAGCAGCATCTCAGGGCGGGATGAGAATGAGCAGTTCTTC

j_call: TRBJ2-3
d_call: .
v_call: TRBV9
clone_size: .
cdr3_aa: CASSVGIASTDTQYF
cdr3_nt: TGTGCCAGCAGCGTAGGAATAGCTAGCACAGATACGCAGTATTTT

j_call: TRBJ1-1
d_call: .
v_call: TRBV28
clone_size: .
cdr3_aa: CASSLRGEGTEAFF
cdr3_nt: TGTGCCAGCAGTTTAAGGGGGGAGGGCACTGAAGCTTTCTTT

j_call: TRBJ2-7
d_call: .
v_call: TRBV13
clone_size: .
cdr3_aa: CASSTGQLKGKQYF
cdr3_nt: TGTGCCAGCAGCACTGGACAGCTTAAGGGGAAGCAGTACTTC

j_call: TRBJ1-2
d_call: .
v_call: TRBV18
clone_size: .
cdr3_aa: CASSPANSGYTF
cdr3_nt: TGTGCCAGCTCACCCGCGAATAGTGGCTACACCTTC

j_call: TRBJ1-5
d_call: .
v_call: TRBV7-2
clone_size: .
cdr3_aa: CASSLGRDSNQPQHF
cdr3_nt: TGTGCCAGCAGCTTAGGGAGGGATAGCAATCAGCCCCAGCATTTT

j_call: TRBJ1-6
d_call: TRBD1
v_call: TRBV7-8
clone_size: .
cdr3_aa: CASSTGQGANSPLHF
cdr3_nt: TGTGCCAGCAGCACCGGACAGGGGGCTAATTCACCCCTCCACTTT

j_call: TRBJ2-3
d_call: .
v_call: TRBV5-1
clone_size: .
cdr3_aa: CASSLDSMRTDTQYF
cdr3_nt: TGCGCCAGCAGCTTGGATAGTATGAGGACAGATACGCAGTATTTT

j_call: TRBJ2-2
d_call: .
v_call: TRBV9
clone_size: .
cdr3_aa: CASSVRQANTGELFF
cdr3_nt: TGTGCCAGCAGCGTTCGACAAGCGAACACCGGGGAGCTGTTTTTT

j_call: TRBJ1-1
d_call: .
v_call: TRBV7-9
clone_size: .
cdr3_aa: CASGQPGGNFPGVTEAFF
cdr3_nt: TGTGCCAGCGGACAACCTGGGGGAAACTTCCCGGGGGTCACTGAAGCTTTCTTT

j_call: TRBJ2-5
d_call: .
v_call: TRBV28
clone_size: .
cdr3_aa: CASSTPQGRETQYF
cdr3_nt: TGTGCCAGCAGCACCCCCCAGGGGCGGGAGACCCAGTACTTC

j_call: TRBJ1-2
d_call: .
v_call: TRBV2
clone_size: .
cdr3_aa: CASSDPQGGYYGYTF
cdr3_nt: TGTGCCAGCAGCGATCCACAGGGAGGGTACTATGGCTACACCTTC

j_call: TRBJ1-2
d_call: TRBD1
v_call: TRBV4-3
clone_size: .
cdr3_aa: CASSQDGTGNYGYTF
cdr3_nt: TGCGCCAGCAGCCAAGATGGGACAGGGAACTATGGCTACACCTTC

j_call: TRBJ2-1
d_call: TRBD1
v_call: TRBV6-1
clone_size: .
cdr3_aa: CASSLRQGHNEQFF
cdr3_nt: TGTGCCAGCAGTCTACGACAGGGCCACAATGAGCAGTTCTTC

j_call: TRBJ1-1
d_call: TRBD1
v_call: TRBV27
clone_size: .
cdr3_aa: CASSFGQGGTEAFF
cdr3_nt: TGTGCCAGCAGTTTTGGACAGGGAGGGACTGAAGCTTTCTTT